This T cell receptor (beta chain) was sequenced for a study of blood T cell repertoires in COVID-19. Study context: COVID-19 samples collected from the United States, Italy and Spain covered acute and convalescent phases. From T cells, B-cell-depleted T cells, or PBMCs came the material, which was cDNA or gDNA.

In the original processing: Amplification of reference gene primers was used by the study to estimate nucleated cell counts. Generated by immunoSEQ multiplex PCR, the TCRdb table keeps only in-frame clones and is missing some. D and trimming come from the DNA, and the V and J calls and clone size come from that table. This sample has about 190,000 clones, with around 79% found just once. The source material was peripheral blood. The sequence was obtained from a woman in her fifties or sixties with acute or convalescent COVID-19.

In DNA form, the CDR3 reads TGTGCCAGCAGTGTACTTAACTATGGCTACACCTTC. Translating gives CASSVLNYGYTF. The rearrangement uses TRBV2 and TRBJ1-2; the D is unclear. The CDR3 is 12 residues long. The germline gives CDR1 SNHLY, CDR2 FYNNEI. Trimming cost V 4 bases and J 1 base, with 4 bases left between them. Drawing the rest from reference TRBV2 and TRBJ1-2, the complete variable domain is EPEVTQTPSHQVTQMGQEVILRCVPISNHLYFYWYRQILGQKVEFLVSFYNNEISEKSEIFDDQFSVERPDGSNFTLKIRSTKLEDSAMYFCASSVLNYGYTFGSGTRLTVV.